This T cell receptor beta chain was retrieved from a study of cytomegalovirus exposure and HLA in healthy donors. About the study: A later analysis reported the same platform for the roughly 120 validation repertoires and the 500 to 700 first-cohort repertoires. Findings and limits, study-wide: CMV antigen specificity of a few CMV-associated chains was confirmed in vitro. Some public TCRs appeared in many individuals, while most sequences were rare. Cytomegalovirus status was reportedly diagnosed by the classifier with high specificity and sensitivity.

V lost 7 bases and J 5 bases, leaving 18 bases between the germline ends. There are 15 residues in the CDR3. From germline, CDR1 is MNHEY and CDR2 SMNVEV (reference sequence). Sequencing was performed with immunoSEQ multiplex PCR; in TCRdb, only in-frame clones are kept and a portion is missing. This table holds approximately 100,000 clones, 85% to 95% found once. Note on this clone: Its antigen is currently unknown.

This clonotype was obtained from a woman in her thirties in good health and CMV-seropositive. J is TRBJ1-5 and V is TRBV27; D perhaps matches TRBD1 (6 bases). The specimen was PBMCs. The CDR3: CASNRIGGLDQPQHF. The CDR3 DNA reads as TGTGCCAGCAACAGAATAGGGGGTTTGGATCAGCCCCAGCATTTT.